This TCR beta chain originates from a study of Ad26.COV2.S vaccination and SARS-CoV-2 variants. Study in general: Dosing was one shot or two shots 56 days apart. Study-wide results and caveats: Substantial breadth in spike-specific CD8+ and CD4+ T cell responses was reportedly seen after vaccination. Possibly, TCR breadth and depth analyses underestimated total T cell responses.

Germline V lookup: CDR1 MNHEY, CDR2 SMNVEV (reference sequence). This CDR3 contains 16 residues. V was clipped by 5 bases and J by 0 bases, with 14 bases between them. Assay used: immunoSEQ multiplex PCR; TCRdb lists only in-frame clones, some missing. The sample shows 350,000 to 550,000 clones, roughly 89% of them seen only once. As to this clone: Its antigen is still unknown.

Treatment specified: around 19 received Ad26.COV2.S at low or high dose, single or two shots; 5 received placebo; per-sample allocation not given. Sampling was done on day 63 after the first vaccine or placebo injection. The sequencing here drew on peripheral blood, taken in a trial of Ad26.COV2.S vaccine versus placebo. This clonotype originated in a person between 18 and 65 years old who received the Ad26.COV2.S COVID-19 vaccine or a placebo. The chain carries TRBV27 and TRBJ1-3, with TRBD1 as a possible D gene (5 bases). The CDR3 loop is CASSQMPGLSGNTIYF. CDR3 nucleotide sequence: TGTGCCAGCAGTCAGATGCCAGGGCTCTCTGGAAACACCATATATTTT.